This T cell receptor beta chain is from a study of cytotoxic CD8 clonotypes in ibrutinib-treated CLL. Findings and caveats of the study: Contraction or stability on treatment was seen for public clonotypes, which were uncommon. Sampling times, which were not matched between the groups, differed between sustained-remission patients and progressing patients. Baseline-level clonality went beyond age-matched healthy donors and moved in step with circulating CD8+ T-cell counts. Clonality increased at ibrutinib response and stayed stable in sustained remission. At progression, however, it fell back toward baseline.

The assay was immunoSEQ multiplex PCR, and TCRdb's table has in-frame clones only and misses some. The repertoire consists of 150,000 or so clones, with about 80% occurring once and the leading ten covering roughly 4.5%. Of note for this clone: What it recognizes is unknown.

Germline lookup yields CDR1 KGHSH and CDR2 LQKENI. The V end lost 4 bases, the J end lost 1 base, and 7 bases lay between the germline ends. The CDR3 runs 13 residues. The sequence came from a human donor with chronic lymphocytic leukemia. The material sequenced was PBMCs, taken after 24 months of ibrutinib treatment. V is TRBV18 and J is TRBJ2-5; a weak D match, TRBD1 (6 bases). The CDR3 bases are TGTGCCAGCTCACGGACAGCCCAAGAGACCCAGTACTTC. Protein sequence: CASSRTAQETQYF.